This TCR beta chain was captured by sequencing in a study of OX40 agonist ivuxolimab in advanced cancers. At the level of the study: The study enrolled dose-escalation patients with hepatocellular carcinoma, melanoma, renal cell or head and neck cancer.

Notes on the study in general: Antigen targets of the expanded peripheral T cells went undetermined. Clonal expansion by week 6 occurred in CD4+ and CD8+ blood T cells (at 0.1 to 3.0 mg/kg).

Germline-derived CDR1 and CDR2 are SGHRS and YFSETQ. This CDR3 is 14 amino acids long. Trimming took 1 base from V and 4 from J, leaving 9 bases between them. Produced via immunoSEQ multiplex PCR; TCRdb's table is partial and in-frame only. This sample carries tens of thousands of clones, nearly 90% of them seen once, and the ten largest clones take around 0.3%. Remarks on this clone: Its antigen is not identified.

V is TRBV5-1 and J is TRBJ1-3, with D perhaps TRBD1 (5 bases). Here the sequenced sample was CD4+ or CD8+ T cells sorted from blood, taken in a trial of the OX40 agonist ivuxolimab. This receptor was taken from an adult with an advanced solid tumor such as melanoma, head and neck, liver or kidney cancer. The DNA of the CDR3 is TGCGCCAGCAGCTTGTCAGGGTCCGGAAACACCATATATTTT. Encoded protein: CASSLSGSGNTIYF. The full variable domain, in which reference TRBV5-1 and TRBJ1-3 provide the parts outside the CDR3, is KAGVTQTPRYLIKTRGQQVTLSCSPISGHRSVSWYQQTPGQGLQFLFEYFSETQRNKGNFPGRFSGRQFSNSRSEMNVSTLELGDSALYLCASSLSGSGNTIYFGEGSWLTVV.